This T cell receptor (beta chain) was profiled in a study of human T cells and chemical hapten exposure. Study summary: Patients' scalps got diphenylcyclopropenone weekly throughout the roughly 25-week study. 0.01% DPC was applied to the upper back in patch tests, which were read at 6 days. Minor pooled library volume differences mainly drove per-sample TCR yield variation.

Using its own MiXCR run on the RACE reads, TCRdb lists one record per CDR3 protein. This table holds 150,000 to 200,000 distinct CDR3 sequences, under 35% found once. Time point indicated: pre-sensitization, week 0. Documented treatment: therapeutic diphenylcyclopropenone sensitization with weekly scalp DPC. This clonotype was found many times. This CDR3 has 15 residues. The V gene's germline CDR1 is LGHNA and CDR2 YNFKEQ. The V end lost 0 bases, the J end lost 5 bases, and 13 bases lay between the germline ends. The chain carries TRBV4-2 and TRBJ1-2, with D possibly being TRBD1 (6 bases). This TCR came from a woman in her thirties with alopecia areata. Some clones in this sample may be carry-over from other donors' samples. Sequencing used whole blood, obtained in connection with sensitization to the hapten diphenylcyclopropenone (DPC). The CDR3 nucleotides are TGTGCCAGCAGCCAAGAGGGGGGGCCACGGTATGGCTACACCTTC. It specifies CASSQEGGPRYGYTF.